A single sample is the source of the 23 T cell receptor beta chains below, sequenced in a study of identical twins. One entry per CDR3 protein results from TCRdb running MiXCR on the 5' RACE reads. The data show about 500,000 distinct CDR3 sequences, with 13% to 15% seen just once and approximately 1% held by the top ten. This sample was shared with a second study, whose subject was yellow fever vaccine responses in identical twins.

The sample was CD4+ T cells sorted from blood. The receptors were sampled from a woman aged 18-35 years in good health.

The CDR3: CASRPTGAQETQYF. As DNA, the CDR3 is TGTGCCAGCAGACCGACAGGGGCCCAAGAGACCCAGTACTTC. The V gene is TRBV6-2 or TRBV6-3, the J gene TRBJ2-5; 8 positions agree with TRBD1. This CDR3 is built from 14 residues. Germline-derived CDR1 and CDR2 are MNHEY and SVGEGT. Trimming at V came to 6 bases and at J to 1 base, leaving 4 bases not matched to a gene.

The J gene is TRBJ2-3, the V gene TRBV11-1; D ambiguous. The V end lost 0 bases, the J end lost 2 bases, and 18 bases lay between the germline ends. Germline CDR1 and CDR2: SGHAT and FQDESV (reference sequence). The CDR3 has 18 residues. CDR3 DNA sequence: TGTGCCAGCAGCTTAGCCTCATACCGGCCGGTGGTCACAGATACGCAGTATTTT. It encodes CASSLASYRPVVTDTQYF.

The rearrangement links TRBV7-8 to TRBJ2-1; the D is unclear. Germline V gives CDR1 SGHVS, CDR2 FQNEAQ. This CDR3 is 14 amino acids long. V dropped 5 bases and J dropped 7 bases, with 15 bases sitting between them. The CDR3 nucleotides read TGTGCCAGCAGCCCGAACAGAATCAAAAATGAGCAGTTCTTC. It codes for CASSPNRIKNEQFF.

The rearrangement joins TRBV20-1 to TRBJ2-1, with D possibly TRBD1 on 6 matching bases. Germline CDR1 is DFQATT and CDR2 is SNEGSKA (reference sequence). V was cut by 4 bases and J by 7 bases, with 17 bases left in between. The CDR3 runs 14 residues. The CDR3 loop is CSANPQGKRNEQFF. CDR3 coding DNA: TGCAGTGCTAACCCCCAGGGGAAGCGTAATGAGCAGTTCTTC.

This clonotype was recorded many times. The rearrangement links TRBV3-1 to TRBJ2-4, with D unclear. V lost 0 bases and J lost 6, with 0 bases in between. Per germline, CDR1 LGHDT and CDR2 YNNKEL (reference sequence). The length of the CDR3 is 11 residues. The CDR3 DNA reads TGTGCCAGCAGCCAAGAAAACATTCAGTACTTC. It yields the protein CASSQENIQYF.

This sequence joins TRBV6-1 and TRBJ1-1, with 7 positions matching TRBD1. This CDR3 contains 16 residues. CDR1 and CDR2 from the germline V gene are MNHNS and SASEGT. J lost 3 bases, V lost 3 bases, and 10 bases had no gene match. The CDR3 DNA reads as TGTGCCAGCAGTGAGACCAGACAGGGATCCCACACTGAAGCTTTCTTT. Its protein product is CASSETRQGSHTEAFF.

The V gene is TRBV5-1, the J gene TRBJ2-5; 8 bases align to TRBD2. The CDR3 loop spans 16 amino acids. Germline CDR1 is SGHRS and CDR2 is YFSETQ. The trim removed 7 bases at V and 4 bases at J, leaving 15 bases unmatched. DNA of the CDR3: TGCGCCAGCGGGACGGCACTAGCGGCCCTAGGAGAGACCCAGTACTTC. This encodes CASGTALAALGETQYF.

The chain carries TRBV10-3 and TRBJ2-7, with a possible D match to TRBD1 (5 bases). The germline V and J ends were trimmed by 3 bases and 2 bases, with 14 bases remaining between them. Per the germline V gene, CDR1 is ENHRY and CDR2 is SYGVKD. CDR3 size: 15 residues. In nucleotides, the CDR3 is TGTGCCATCAGTGATAGTAGGGGTTCCCCCTACGAGCAGTACTTC. Its translation: CAISDSRGSPYEQYF.

This clonotype has a handful of counts. The chain recombines TRBV5-1 with TRBJ1-2; 9 bases are shared with TRBD1. CDR1 is SGHRS and CDR2 is YFSETQ in the germline V gene. The CDR3 loop spans 14 amino acids. The ends lost 4 bases at V and 6 bases at J; junction bases unmatched: 7. This CDR3 reads CASSHRDRADGYTF. CDR3 DNA: TGCGCCAGCAGCCACCGGGACAGGGCGGATGGCTACACCTTC.

The table lists this clonotype with a few counts. The J gene is TRBJ2-5, the V gene TRBV28; the match to TRBD2 covers 8 bases. From germline, CDR1 is MDHEN and CDR2 SYDVKM. With V trimmed by 7 bases and J by 1 base, 8 bases remained unmatched. The CDR3 has 15 residues. CDR3 DNA: TGTGCCAGCACCGGACTAGCAGAACTCCAAGAGACCCAGTACTTC. This codes for CASTGLAELQETQYF.

This chain connects TRBV4-1 to TRBJ2-7; TRBD2 matches at 10 bases. CDR1 is MGHRA and CDR2 is YSYEKL in the germline V gene. CDR3 length: 19 residues. The V and J ends lost 0 bases and 6 bases, in that order; junction bases with no gene match: 17. In DNA form, the CDR3 reads TGCGCCAGCAGCCAAGAGGATGGGGGGCTAGCGGGAGAAGTTGGCGAGCAGTACTTC. Residues: CASSQEDGGLAGEVGEQYF.

The CDR3: CASRQTGGVDIQYF. The CDR3 coding sequence is TGTGCCAGCAGACAGACAGGGGGGGTTGACATTCAGTACTTC. The gene calls are TRBV6-1 and TRBJ2-4; TRBD1 matches at 9 bases. V lost 6 bases to trimming and J lost 8 bases; unmatched junction nucleotides: 8. The CDR3 totals 14 residues. Germline V CDR1 and CDR2: MNHNS, SASEGT.

This clonotype was seen a handful of times. The chain recombines TRBV11-2 with TRBJ2-5; D might be TRBD2 (6 bases). The V end lost 1 base, the J end lost 5 bases, and 14 bases lay between the germline ends. The V gene's germline CDR1 is SGHAT and CDR2 FQNNGV. CDR3 size: 15 residues. The CDR3 sequence: CASSLGAGSVETQYF. In DNA form, the CDR3 reads TGTGCCAGCAGCTTAGGGGCGGGGTCGGTGGAGACCCAGTACTTC.

The gene calls are TRBV7-9 and TRBJ2-5; TRBD2 matches 8 bases. The J segment lost 4 bases and the V segment lost 3 bases, leaving 7 bases of the junction unmatched. This CDR3 region has 15 residues. CDR1 SEHNR and CDR2 FQNEAQ come from the germline V gene (reference sequence). This CDR3 is CASSLSRSGGETQYF. As DNA, the CDR3 is TGTGCCAGCAGCTTGTCGAGAAGCGGGGGAGAGACCCAGTACTTC.

The CDR3 reads CTSSQARTMYNEQFF. CDR3 coding DNA: TGCACCAGCAGCCAAGCCCGTACAATGTACAATGAGCAGTTCTTC. The chain uses TRBV1 and TRBJ2-1. TRBV1 is flagged as a pseudogene. The CDR3 has 15 amino acids.

In its sample, this clonotype was seen a few times. The chain joins TRBV6-1 to TRBJ2-5; 7 bases are shared with TRBD1. Germline V gene lookup returns CDR1 MNHNS and CDR2 SASEGT. V was pared by 5 bases and J by 4 bases, with 4 bases of the junction left unmatched. There are 13 residues in the CDR3. The CDR3 here is CASSQQGRETQYF. The CDR3 DNA follows: TGTGCCAGCAGTCAACAGGGGAGAGAGACCCAGTACTTC.

In its sample, this clonotype was seen many times. The J gene is TRBJ2-5, the V gene TRBV29-1; 11 nucleotides agree with TRBD2. V shed 6 bases, J shed 7 bases, and the junction held 10 bases outside the gene matches. Germline CDR1 and CDR2: SQVTM and ANQGSEA. The CDR3 runs to 14 residues. The CDR3 coding sequence is TGCAGCGTAGAACTAGCGGGGGTTCGATGGACCCAGTACTTC. It yields the protein CSVELAGVRWTQYF.

This clonotype has just a few counts. The V gene is TRBV2, the J gene TRBJ2-6, with D perhaps TRBD2 (7 bases). The germline V gene has CDR1 SNHLY and CDR2 FYNNEI. Trimming removed 6 bases at V and 4 bases at J, with 10 bases between. There are 14 residues in the CDR3. The CDR3 DNA follows: TGTGCCAGCAGGGCGGGGGCCGGGGCCAACGTCCTGACTTTC. Protein sequence: CASRAGAGANVLTF.

This clonotype was detected only a few times. The chain joins TRBV4-3 to TRBJ2-3; D is ambiguous. The V gene's germline CDR1 is LGHNA and CDR2 YSLEER. This CDR3 has 16 residues. Deletions cut 4 bases from V and 2 bases from J, with 16 bases between. CDR3 nucleotide sequence: TGCGCCAGCAGCCGAGGAGCGCTTTTTGACACAGATACGCAGTATTTT. Translated, it gives CASSRGALFDTDTQYF.

This clonotype was counted ten times or more. This chain uses TRBV12-3 or TRBV12-4 with TRBJ1-5; tentative D call: TRBD1 (5 bases). The CDR3 loop spans 14 amino acids. Trimming shortened V by 7 bases and J by 2 bases, and 12 bases separated the two germline ends. CDR3 region: CASTWDSGNQPQHF. The DNA of the CDR3 is TGTGCCAGCACCTGGGACTCTGGCAATCAGCCCCAGCATTTT.

The chain employs TRBV30 and TRBJ2-3, with 7 bases that match TRBD1. V trimming: 0 bases; J trimming: 1 base; junction bases outside the gene matches: 4. Germline loops: CDR1 GTSNPN, CDR2 SVGIG (reference sequence). The CDR3 has 15 residues. The CDR3 loop reads CAWSVRDSRTDTQYF. In DNA form, the CDR3 reads TGTGCCTGGAGTGTACGGGACAGCCGCACAGATACGCAGTATTTT.

The sample holds a few counts of this clonotype. A read error may produce the germline difference seen at one junction end. The chain is built from TRBV29-1 and TRBJ1-1; D is perhaps TRBD1 (5 bases). Germline assignment: CDR1 SQVTM and CDR2 ANQGSEA. This CDR3 contains 10 residues. CDR3 region: CSVAGPETFF. The CDR3 region has the DNA TGCAGCGTCGCAGGGCCTGAAACTTTCTTT.

This clonotype turned up a few times. V gene TRBV20-1 combines with J gene TRBJ2-1; the match to TRBD2 covers 9 bases. With 0 bases clipped from V and 10 bases from J, the junction kept 13 bases outside the gene matches. Per the germline V gene, CDR1 is DFQATT and CDR2 is SNEGSKA (reference sequence). This CDR3 is built from 16 residues. The CDR3 nucleotides read TGCAGTGCTAGAGACGACGGCGGGAGGGCCTATAGGGAGCAGTTCTTC. This encodes CSARDDGGRAYREQFF.